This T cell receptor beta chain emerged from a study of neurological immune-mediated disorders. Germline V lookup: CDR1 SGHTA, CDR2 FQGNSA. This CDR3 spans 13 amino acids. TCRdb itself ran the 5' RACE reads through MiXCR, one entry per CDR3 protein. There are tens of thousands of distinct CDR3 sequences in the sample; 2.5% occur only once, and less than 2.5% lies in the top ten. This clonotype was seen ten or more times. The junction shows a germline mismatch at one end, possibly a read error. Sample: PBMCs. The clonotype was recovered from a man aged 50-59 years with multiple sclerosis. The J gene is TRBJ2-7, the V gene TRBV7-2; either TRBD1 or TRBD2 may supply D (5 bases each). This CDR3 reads CASSAGDDRNPDF. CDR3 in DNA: TGTGCCAGCAGCGCCGGGGACGACCGAAACCCCGACTTC.